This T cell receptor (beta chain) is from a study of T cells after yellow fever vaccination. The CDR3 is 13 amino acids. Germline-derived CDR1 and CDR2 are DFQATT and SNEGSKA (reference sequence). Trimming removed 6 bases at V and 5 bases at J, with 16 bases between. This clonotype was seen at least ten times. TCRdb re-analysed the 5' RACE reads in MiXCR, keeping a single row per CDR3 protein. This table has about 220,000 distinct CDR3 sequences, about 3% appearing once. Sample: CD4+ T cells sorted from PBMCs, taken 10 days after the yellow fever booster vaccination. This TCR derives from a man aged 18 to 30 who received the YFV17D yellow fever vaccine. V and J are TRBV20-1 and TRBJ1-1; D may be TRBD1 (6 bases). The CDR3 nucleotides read TGCAGTGCCGTCCCAGGGGTGTGGACTGAAGCTTTCTTT. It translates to CSAVPGVWTEAFF.